This TCR beta chain was identified during a study of OX40 agonist ivuxolimab in advanced cancers. Study-wide results and limits: Clonal expansion in partial responders at 0.1-3.0 mg/kg ranked among the lowest. Several nonresponders also turned out to have low normalized T-cell clonal expansion.

Individuals having autoimmune disease history or systemic immunosuppression were not enrolled. TCRdb keeps only in-frame clones here, not all; method: immunoSEQ multiplex PCR. The sample lists about 93,000 clones, just over 90% occurring once. About this clone: Its specificity is unknown.

Specimen: CD4+ or CD8+ T cells sorted from blood, collected in a trial of the OX40 agonist ivuxolimab. The sequence derives from an adult with an advanced solid tumor such as melanoma, head and neck, liver or kidney cancer.

CDR3 sequence reads: CASSKIQTGVNTEAFF. CDR3 bases: TGTGCCAGCAGCAAGATACAAACAGGGGTGAACACTGAAGCTTTCTTT. The gene calls are TRBV6-4 and TRBJ1-1; TRBD1 aligns across 7 bases. CDR1 and CDR2 from the germline V gene are MRHNA and SNTAGT. V was clipped by 6 bases and J by 0 bases; unmatched bases: 10. The CDR3 is made up of 16 amino acids.